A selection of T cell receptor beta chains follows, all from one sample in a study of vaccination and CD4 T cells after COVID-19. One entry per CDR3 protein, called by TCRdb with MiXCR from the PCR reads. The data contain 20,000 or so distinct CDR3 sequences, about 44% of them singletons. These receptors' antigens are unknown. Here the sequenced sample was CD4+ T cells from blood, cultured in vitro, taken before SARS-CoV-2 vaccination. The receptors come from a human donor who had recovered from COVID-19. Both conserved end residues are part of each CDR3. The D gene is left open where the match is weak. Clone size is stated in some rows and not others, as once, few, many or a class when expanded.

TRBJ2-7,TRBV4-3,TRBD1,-,TGCGCCAGCAGCCAGGGCCCTAGGGACAGCGCCTACGAGCAGTACTTC,CASSQGPRDSAYEQYF
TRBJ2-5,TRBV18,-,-,TGTGCCAGCTCACCAATGGGGAACCAAGAGACCCAGTACTTC,CASSPMGNQETQYF
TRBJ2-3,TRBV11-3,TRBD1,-,TGTGCCAGCAGCCAGCTAGGGGGCCCTCGCACAGATACGCAGTATTTT,CASSQLGGPRTDTQYF
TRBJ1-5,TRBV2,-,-,TGTGCCAGCAGTGAAGCGCTGGGAGGGCTCGGCAATCAGCCCCAGCATTTT,CASSEALGGLGNQPQHF
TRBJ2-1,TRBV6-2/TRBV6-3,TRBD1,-,TGTGCCAGCAGTTACTTTACAGGGGAATCTGAGCAGTTCTTC,CASSYFTGESEQFF
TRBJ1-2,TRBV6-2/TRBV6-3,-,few,TGTGCCAGCAGTGCCACAGGGAACTATGGCTACACCTTC,CASSATGNYGYTF
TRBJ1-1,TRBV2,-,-,TGTGCCAGCACGTTTGGTGGGGGGAACACTGAAGCTTTCTTT,CASTFGGGNTEAFF
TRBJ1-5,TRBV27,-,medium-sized,TGTGCCAGCAGTTTATCCGGCCGGTTTCAGATCGATCAGCCCCAGCATTTT,CASSLSGRFQIDQPQHF
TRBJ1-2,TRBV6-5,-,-,TGTGCCAGCAGTTCGATTGGGGGGGCCTTCCCTTATGGCTACACCTTC,CASSSIGGAFPYGYTF
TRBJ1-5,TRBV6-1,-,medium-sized,TGTGGTGGGGGAGTGGGCCAGCCCCAGCATTTT,CGGGVGQPQHF
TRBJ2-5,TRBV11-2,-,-,TGTGCCAGCAGCTTAAGGGGGACTCTCCAAGAGACCCAGTACTTC,CASSLRGTLQETQYF
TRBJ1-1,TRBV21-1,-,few,TGTGCCAGGTGGCGGGGGTCGTATGGTGAAGCTTTCTTT,CARWRGSYGEAFF
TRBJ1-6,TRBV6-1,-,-,TGTGCCAGCAGAGCAGCTGGTAATTCACCCCTCCACTTT,CASRAAGNSPLHF
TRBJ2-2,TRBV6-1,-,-,TGTGCCAGCAGTCCAAACGGAGCCGGGGCCGGGGAGCTGTTTTTT,CASSPNGAGAGELFF
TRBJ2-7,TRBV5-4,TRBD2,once,TGTGCCAGCAGCCCTAGGACTAGCGGCTACGAGCAGTACTTC,CASSPRTSGYEQYF
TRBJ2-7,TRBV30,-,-,TGTGCCTGGGAATTTTCGAGGGAGCAGTACTTC,CAWEFSREQYF
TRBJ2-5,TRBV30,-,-,TGTGCCTGGAGTGTTTCACGGGATGAGACCCAGTACTTC,CAWSVSRDETQYF
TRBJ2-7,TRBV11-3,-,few,TGTGCCAGCAGCTTAGATCTTACTAGAGGTTACGAGCAGTACTTC,CASSLDLTRGYEQYF
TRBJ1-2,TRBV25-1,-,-,TGTGCCAGCCAAGCGGGGGGGGACACCGTATCTACCTTC,CASQAGGDTVSTF
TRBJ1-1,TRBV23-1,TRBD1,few,TGCGCCAGCAGTCAAGGTGGACAGGGTGAGTACACTGAAGCTTTCTTT,CASSQGGQGEYTEAFF
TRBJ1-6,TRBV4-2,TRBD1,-,TGTGCCAGCAGGCTTAGACAGGGGACAGAATCACCCCTCCACTTT,CASRLRQGTESPLHF
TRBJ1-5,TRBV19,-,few,TGTGCCACCCAGGCCACGGCCAGCAATCAGCCCCAGCATTTT,CATQATASNQPQHF
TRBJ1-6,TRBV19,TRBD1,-,TGTGCCAGTAGTCCCTCTTGGGACAGTCTTAATAATTCACCCCTCCGCTTT,CASSPSWDSLNNSPLRF
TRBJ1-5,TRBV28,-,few,TGTGCCAGCAAACCGGCAGCCAGGGGAGAGTATCAGCCCCAGCATTTT,CASKPAARGEYQPQHF
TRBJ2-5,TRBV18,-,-,TGTGCCAGCTCACCAGAGGGATTGCAAGAGACCCAGTACTTC,CASSPEGLQETQYF